Listed here are 10 T cell receptor beta chains from one sample, sequenced in a study of regulatory T cells in long-lasting Graves disease. In building TCR beta libraries, iRepertoire HTBI primers were used together with Arm-PCR of CDR3 regions. Each CDR3 protein is one row after TCRdb ran MiXCR on the multiplex PCR reads. This table holds hundreds of thousands of distinct CDR3 sequences, about 14% found once. As for time point: newly diagnosed GD, antithyroid drugs for less than 3 months. Isolated PBMC RNA provided the starting material for the TCR library. The sample here was peripheral blood mononuclear cells (PBMCs), taken at new diagnosis, from a patient treated with antithyroid drugs. All receptors derive from a female donor with Graves disease.

Ten or more counts support this clonotype. The chain uses TRBV5-1 and TRBJ2-7, with no clear D. The length of the CDR3 is 16 residues. Per the germline V gene, CDR1 is SGHRS and CDR2 is YFSETQ. Trimming took 4 bases from V and 2 from J, leaving 19 bases between them. The CDR3 sequence is CASSPYHTVSPYEQYF. In DNA, the CDR3 is TGCGCCAGCAGCCCATATCACACCGTTTCACCCTACGAGCAGTACTTC.

This clonotype has only a few counts. The chain employs TRBV7-3 and TRBJ2-2; 11 bases are a match to TRBD1. The CDR3 loop spans 16 amino acids. The V and J ends lost 5 bases and 5 bases, in that order; junction bases with no gene match: 7. From germline, CDR1 is SGHTA and CDR2 FQGTGA. CDR3 residues: CASSPNGTGGTGELFF. The CDR3 region has the DNA TGTGCCAGCAGCCCAAATGGGACAGGGGGGACCGGGGAGCTGTTTTTT.

In this sample, this clonotype turned up many times. V gene TRBV5-6 combines with J gene TRBJ1-2; TRBD1 agrees at 7 bases. CDR1 and CDR2 (germline): SGHDT, YYEEEE. The CDR3 spans 15 residues. V lost 0 bases, J lost 4 bases, and 6 bases stayed unmatched. DNA for the CDR3: TGTGCCAGCAGCTTGGATCCCGGGACAGCCTATGGCTACACCTTC. It specifies CASSLDPGTAYGYTF.

Comments on this clonotype: A far larger clone is one base from this, pointing to a likely read error. The chain employs TRBV28 and TRBJ2-5; TRBD1 might be the D (6 bases). V was trimmed by 5 bases and J by 11 bases, leaving 30 bases between them. In germline, CDR1 is MDHEN, CDR2 SYDVKM. There are 17 residues in the CDR3. The CDR3 coding sequence is TGTGCCAGCAGTCCGCCCTCACAGGGAATCCCCTACAATGAGCAGTACTTC. Its translation: CASSPPSQGIPYNEQYF.

Many counts were recorded for this clonotype. The rearrangement joins TRBV10-3 to TRBJ1-1; TRBD1 might be the D (6 bases). The CDR3 extends over 13 amino acids. The germline CDR1 and CDR2 sequences are ENHRY and SYGVKD. V lost 4 bases and J lost 6, with 12 bases in between. The chain's CDR3 is CAISGIQGAEAFF. In nucleotides, the CDR3 is TGTGCCATCAGTGGAATACAGGGCGCTGAAGCTTTCTTT.

About this clonotype itself: Only one base separates this from a far larger clonotype, so it likely reflects a read error. The chain uses TRBV6-2 or TRBV6-3 and TRBJ2-5, with D possibly called TRBD1 or TRBD2 (5 bases each). The V end was cut by 5 bases, the J end by 7 bases, with 11 bases between. This CDR3 comprises 12 residues. CDR1 is MNHEY, CDR2 SVGEGT, per germline. The CDR3 loop reads CASSRDPWTQYF. The DNA for the CDR3 is TGTGCCAGCAGTCGGGACCCCTGGACCCAGTACTTC.

The chain is built from TRBV7-2 and TRBJ2-7; no clear D. Germline values: CDR1 SGHTA, CDR2 FQGNSA. This CDR3 has 16 amino acids. V was pared by 2 bases and J by 0 bases, with 14 bases between. The CDR3 DNA follows: TGTGCCAGCAGCTTAAGTCCGGGCCTAGACTCCTACGAGCAGTACTTC. Its protein is CASSLSPGLDSYEQYF.

The V gene is TRBV2, the J gene TRBJ2-7; TRBD1 or TRBD2 may be the D gene (6 bases each). CDR3 length: 14 amino acids. With 8 bases removed from V and 7 bases from J, the gap between germline ends came to 21 bases. Per germline, CDR1 SNHLY and CDR2 FYNNEI. CDR3 bases: TGTGCCAGCGCGGGGACATCCGGTGGGGTTGAGCAGTACTTC. This sequence encodes CASAGTSGGVEQYF.

V gene TRBV28 combines with J gene TRBJ1-1, with D perhaps TRBD1 (6 bases). The V end was cut by 0 bases, the J end by 3 bases, with 20 bases between. The CDR3 contains 18 residues. The germline V gene encodes CDR1 MDHEN and CDR2 SYDVKM. The CDR3 DNA reads TGTGCCAGCAGTTTATGGGTCATTCGGGGGGGCGAAGACACTGAAGCTTTCTTT. Residues: CASSLWVIRGGEDTEAFF.

This clonotype occurred many times. The gene calls are TRBV7-6 and TRBJ2-1; TRBD2 matches at 15 bases. Losses at the gene ends were 4 bases for V and 1 base for J; bases not matched to a gene: 2. This CDR3 has 17 residues. Germline values: CDR1 SGHVS, CDR2 FNYEAQ. In nucleotides, the CDR3 is TGTGCCAGCAGCTCCGGACTAGCGGGGGGGTCCTACAATGAGCAGTTCTTC. As protein: CASSSGLAGGSYNEQFF. Together with reference TRBV7-6 and TRBJ2-1, the CDR3 gives the full variable domain: GAGVSQSPRYKVTKRGQDVALRCDPISGHVSLYWYRQALGQGPEFLTYFNYEAQQDKSGLPNDRFSAERPEGSISTLTIQRTEQRDSAMYRCASSSGLAGGSYNEQFFGPGTRLTVL.